A single sample is the source of the 14 T cell receptor beta chains below, sequenced in a study of shared clonotypes between healthy human individuals. TCRdb's copy holds only in-frame clones and misses some; the assay was immunoSEQ multiplex PCR. The sample consists of hundreds of thousands of clones, around 80% of them appearing once. Sample: PBMCs. The origin of the receptors is a woman between 40 and 50 years old in good health. Some clones in this sample may be carry-over from other donors' samples.

This rearrangement joins TRBV15 to TRBJ1-2, with D unresolved. Per the germline V gene, CDR1 is LNHNV and CDR2 is YYDKDF (reference sequence). The CDR3 is made up of 13 amino acids. V lost 1 base and J 5 bases, leaving 8 bases between the germline ends. The chain's CDR3 is CATSRVGPYGYTF. CDR3 in DNA: TGTGCCACCAGCAGAGTCGGACCGTATGGCTACACCTTC.

This clone came up a few times. V usage is TRBV4-2 and J usage is TRBJ1-4, with D unclear. The germline V gene encodes CDR1 LGHNA and CDR2 YNFKEQ. This CDR3 is 14 amino acids long. V lost 3 bases and J 6 bases, leaving 11 bases between the germline ends. The CDR3: CASSQGSVDEKLFF. DNA for the CDR3: TGTGCCAGCAGCCAGGGATCCGTTGATGAAAAACTGTTTTTT.

This sequence joins TRBV7-9 and TRBJ2-1; 7 bases align to TRBD2. The V gene's germline CDR1 is SEHNR and CDR2 FQNEAQ (reference sequence). This CDR3 comprises 16 residues. V trimming: 5 bases; J trimming: 0 bases; junction bases outside the gene matches: 7. The CDR3 DNA sequence: TGTGCCAGCAGCGCGCGGGGCGGGAGCTCCTACAATGAGCAGTTCTTC. The encoded protein is CASSARGGSSYNEQFF.

The chain uses TRBV2 and TRBJ1-4; weak D call: TRBD1 (6 bases). Germline CDR1 is SNHLY and CDR2 is FYNNEI. V dropped 6 bases and J dropped 8 bases, with 10 bases sitting between them. CDR3 length equals 12 residues. The DNA of the CDR3 is TGTGCCAGCAGAGTTACAGGGGAAAAACTGTTTTTT. Its translation: CASRVTGEKLFF.

This chain links TRBV5-4 with TRBJ2-2; D gene unclear. Trimming shortened V by 0 bases and J by 5 bases, and 5 bases separated the two germline ends. CDR3 length equals 13 residues. The V gene's germline CDR1 is SGHNT and CDR2 YYREEE (reference sequence). The CDR3 is CASSLGQTGELFF. The CDR3 DNA reads TGTGCCAGCAGCTTGGGGCAAACCGGGGAGCTGTTTTTT.

This clone occurred once. The chain links TRBV6-6 to TRBJ1-3, with D hard to call. Germline-derived CDR1 and CDR2 are MNHNY and SVGAGI (reference sequence). The CDR3 has 14 residues. Between the trimmed V and J ends, which lost 0 bases and 6 bases, there was a span of 9 bases. The CDR3 loop is CASSYSNSENTIYF. CDR3 nucleotides: TGTGCCAGCAGTTACTCGAACTCCGAAAACACCATATATTTT.

This clone showed up just a few times. V and J are TRBV2 and TRBJ2-7, with 11 bases aligning to TRBD2. The germline V gene encodes CDR1 SNHLY and CDR2 FYNNEI. The CDR3 runs 14 residues. V shed 5 bases, J shed 6 bases, and the junction held 6 bases outside the gene matches. CDR3 bases: TGTGCCAGCAGTAGCGGGGGACTAGCGGTCGAGCAGTACTTC. Its protein product is CASSSGGLAVEQYF.

The V and J genes are TRBV9 and TRBJ2-1; 8 bases agree with TRBD2. Germline CDR1 SGDLS, CDR2 YYNGEE. This CDR3 has 15 amino acids. V gave up 3 bases and J gave up 6 bases; unmatched junction bases: 8. The CDR3 bases are TGTGCCAGCAGCGGCACCGGGACTAGAATCAATGAGCAGTTCTTC. This gives the protein CASSGTGTRINEQFF.

The chain joins TRBV1 to TRBJ1-5; the listed D gene, TRBD1, was not tested against the DNA. TRBV1 is listed as a pseudogene. The length of the CDR3 is 14 residues. The chain's CDR3 is CTSRQDRDNQPQHF. DNA for the CDR3: TGCACCAGCAGACAGGACAGGGACAATCAGCCCCAGCATTTT.

The CDR3: CASSERPSSYNEQFF. CDR3 DNA sequence: TGTGCCAGCAGTGAGCGGCCGAGCTCCTACAATGAGCAGTTCTTC. The chain combines TRBV5-5 with TRBJ2-1; weak D call: TRBD2 (5 bases). The germline V gene encodes CDR1 SGHKS and CDR2 YYEKEE (reference sequence). The CDR3 totals 15 residues. V lost 5 bases to trimming and J lost 0 bases, with 12 bases between them.

This rearrangement joins TRBV5-5 to TRBJ1-1; no firm D call. Trimming removed 0 bases from V and 0 bases from J, with 9 bases in between. Germline V CDR1 and CDR2: SGHKS, YYEKEE (reference sequence). The CDR3 contains 15 residues. CDR3 in amino acids: CASSLARQLNTEAFF. The DNA for the CDR3 is TGTGCCAGCAGCTTGGCCAGGCAGCTGAACACTGAAGCTTTCTTT.

CDR3: CASSIGRTLSYNEQFF. The CDR3 region has the DNA TGTGCCAGTAGTATAGGTAGGACCTTATCCTACAATGAGCAGTTCTTC. The rearrangement uses TRBV19 and TRBJ2-1; the D is unclear. The CDR3 spans 16 residues. V was shortened by 1 base and J by 1 base, with 11 bases between the two germline ends. Germline loops: CDR1 LNHDA, CDR2 SQIVND (reference sequence). The complete variable domain, with remaining parts taken from reference TRBV19 and TRBJ2-1, reads DGGITQSPKYLFRKEGQNVTLSCEQNLNHDAMYWYRQDPGQGLRLIYYSQIVNDFQKGDIAEGYSVSREKKESFPLTVTSAQKNPTAFYLCASSIGRTLSYNEQFFGPGTRLTVL.

This clone has just a few counts. The J gene is TRBJ2-5, the V gene TRBV6-4; TRBD2 matches at 7 bases. Per the germline V gene, CDR1 is MRHNA and CDR2 is SNTAGT. Germline trimming cut 3 bases from V and 5 bases from J; bases unmatched to any gene: 3. The CDR3 is 13 amino acids. CDR3 residues: CASSERETETQYF. The CDR3 bases are TGTGCCAGCAGTGAGCGGGAGACGGAGACCCAGTACTTC.

This rearrangement joins TRBV18 to TRBJ2-1, with D maybe TRBD2 (6 bases). Trimming removed 2 bases from V and 9 bases from J, with 11 bases in between. From germline, CDR1 is KGHSH and CDR2 LQKENI. This CDR3 comprises 13 residues. The CDR3 protein is CASSPLDGSEQFF. Here the CDR3 DNA reads TGTGCCAGCTCACCATTGGACGGGAGTGAGCAGTTCTTC.